Listed here are 20 T cell receptor beta chains from one sample, sequenced in a study of blood T cell repertoires in COVID-19 (dated by TCRdb to between 2020 and 2021). Library preparation was by the immunoSEQ multiplex PCR assay. TCRdb limited this immuneACCESS table to in-frame rearrangements with V and J called. A share of clones is missing; checked studies link under half to unresolved V genes, and the rest is unexplained. The sample has around 160,000 clones on record, approximately 88% of them singletons. Jointly, the top ten make up about an eighth of the sample. Source material: PBMCs or T cells enriched from blood (not recorded which). These receptors were taken from an older woman who had recovered from COVID-19.

This rearrangement joins TRBV5-1 to TRBJ2-3; maybe TRBD1 (5 bases). This CDR3 has 16 amino acids. Between the trimmed V and J ends, which lost 3 bases and 4 bases, there was a span of 18 bases. Germline CDR1 SGHRS, CDR2 YFSETQ. CDR3 residues: CASSSTGFTTADTQYF. The CDR3 nucleotides are TGCGCCAGCAGCTCAACAGGATTTACCACTGCAGATACGCAGTATTTT.

The gene calls are TRBV15 and TRBJ2-7; TRBD1 is a possible D gene (6 bases). The germline gives CDR1 LNHNV, CDR2 YYDKDF (reference sequence). The CDR3 is made up of 15 amino acids. Trimming took off 1 base at V and 3 bases at J, with 13 bases between the two ends. The CDR3 DNA reads TGTGCCACCAGCAGAGCCCCAGGGGTCGACTACGAGCAGTACTTC. Translation: CATSRAPGVDYEQYF.

The chain joins TRBV5-6 to TRBJ2-2; 8 positions match TRBD2. V gave up 3 bases and J gave up 7 bases; unmatched junction bases: 5. This CDR3 has 14 amino acids. In germline, CDR1 is SGHDT, CDR2 YYEEEE. The CDR3 spells CASSSGLEVGELFF. CDR3 nucleotides: TGTGCCAGCAGCTCGGGACTAGAAGTCGGGGAGCTGTTTTTT.

This clone has only one observation. V gene TRBV2 combines with J gene TRBJ1-2, with D possibly being TRBD1 (5 bases). In germline, CDR1 is SNHLY, CDR2 FYNNEI. CDR3 length equals 14 residues. V was shortened by 3 bases and J by 0 bases, with 8 bases between the two germline ends. The CDR3 nucleotides are TGTGCCAGCAGTGACAGGGCGACTAACTATGGCTACACCTTC. Translated, it gives CASSDRATNYGYTF.

The chain couples TRBV12-3 or TRBV12-4 to TRBJ2-7; maybe TRBD1 (6 bases). V lost 3 bases to trimming and J lost 3 bases, with 9 bases between them. The CDR3 is 13 amino acids. DNA for the CDR3: TGTGCCAGCAGTTTGGACAGAAACTACGAGCAGTACTTC. It encodes CASSLDRNYEQYF.

This clone was seen a single time. This sequence joins TRBV6-2 or TRBV6-3 and TRBJ2-7, with 7 bases identical to TRBD1. This CDR3 is 14 amino acids long. J gave up 3 bases and V 2 bases, and 4 bases lay outside the gene matches. From germline, CDR1 is MNHEY and CDR2 SVGEGT. The CDR3 coding sequence is TGTGCCAGCAGTTACATCAGGGGGTACTACGAGCAGTACTTC. It specifies CASSYIRGYYEQYF.

The V gene is TRBV10-3, the J gene TRBJ2-7; D is ambiguous. CDR1 and CDR2 from the germline V gene are ENHRY and SYGVKD. The length of the CDR3 is 16 residues. The ends were cut back, 0 bases at V and 3 bases at J, with 15 bases in the middle. CDR3 DNA: TGTGCCATCAGTGAGTCCATCCCTCGCACAAACTACGAGCAGTACTTC. Its protein product is CAISESIPRTNYEQYF.

V gene TRBV9 combines with J gene TRBJ2-5, with D maybe TRBD1 (6 bases). The CDR3 contains 16 residues. Germline V CDR1 and CDR2: SGDLS, YYNGEE. V shed 0 bases and J shed 1 base, with 13 bases lying between them. The CDR3 loop reads CASSVGVLDSQETQYF. The CDR3 DNA follows: TGTGCCAGCAGCGTAGGGGTCCTGGACAGCCAAGAGACCCAGTACTTC.

This sequence joins TRBV27 and TRBJ1-2, with a possible D match to TRBD1 (6 bases). The germline V and J ends were trimmed by 8 bases and 4 bases, with 17 bases remaining between them. The CDR3 loop spans 14 amino acids. CDR1 and CDR2 from the germline V gene are MNHEY and SMNVEV (reference sequence). This CDR3 is CASGGGRNSYGYTF. The CDR3, as DNA: TGTGCCAGCGGGGGGGGGCGTAACAGCTATGGCTACACCTTC.

The chain joins TRBV18 to TRBJ2-1; 12 bases match TRBD1. With V trimmed by 1 base and J by 2 bases, 9 bases remained unmatched. Germline CDR1 is KGHSH and CDR2 is LQKENI. The CDR3 is 19 residues long. CDR3 sequence reads: CASSPRGDRGRRTYNEQFF. The CDR3 DNA reads as TGTGCCAGCTCACCACGGGGGGACAGGGGGCGTAGAACCTACAATGAGCAGTTCTTC.

This chain joins TRBV7-9 and TRBJ1-3; 7 bases line up with TRBD1. Germline V gene sequence: CDR1 SEHNR, CDR2 FQNEAQ (reference sequence). Unmatched junction bases numbered 2, after V lost 2 bases and J lost 1 base. The CDR3 extends over 15 amino acids. DNA of the CDR3: TGTGCCAGCAGCTTAAGACAGGGTTCTGGAAACACCATATATTTT. Protein sequence: CASSLRQGSGNTIYF.

This chain links TRBV10-3 with TRBJ1-2, with D tentatively TRBD1 (6 bases). The CDR3 is 15 amino acids. Trimming took off 3 bases at V and 2 bases at J, with 13 bases between the two ends. Germline CDR1 and CDR2: ENHRY and SYGVKD. The CDR3 is CAISDLRTVNYGYTF. The CDR3, as DNA: TGTGCCATCAGTGACTTGCGGACAGTGAACTATGGCTACACCTTC.

The rearrangement joins TRBV30 to TRBJ1-3; perhaps TRBD1 as D (5 bases). The germline CDR1 and CDR2 sequences are GTSNPN and SVGIG (reference sequence). Trimming took off 3 bases at V and 2 bases at J, with 14 bases between the two ends. This CDR3 spans 15 amino acids. The CDR3: CAWRIQGPAGNTIYF. In nucleotides, the CDR3 is TGTGCCTGGAGGATCCAGGGTCCCGCTGGAAACACCATATATTTT. Drawing the rest from reference TRBV30 and TRBJ1-3, the complete variable domain is SQTIHQWPATLVQPVGSPLSLECTVEGTSNPNLYWYRQAAGRGLQLLFYSVGIGQISSEVPQNLSASRPQDRQFILSSKKLLLSDSGFYLCAWRIQGPAGNTIYFGEGSWLTVV.

This chain joins TRBV4-2 and TRBJ2-2; D perhaps matches TRBD2 (6 bases). Germline loops: CDR1 LGHNA, CDR2 YNFKEQ. Trimming pared 1 base from V and 0 bases from J, leaving 9 bases between. CDR3 size: 16 residues. CDR3 DNA sequence: TGTGCCAGCAGCCAAGTCGGAGGGTCGAACACCGGGGAGCTGTTTTTT. Its protein is CASSQVGGSNTGELFF.

This rearrangement joins TRBV6-5 to TRBJ2-3; TRBD2 agrees at 9 bases. The ends lost 6 bases at V and 6 bases at J; junction bases unmatched: 4. The CDR3 is made up of 13 amino acids. Germline CDR1 MNHEY, CDR2 SVGAGI. CDR3 in amino acids: CASRREGGDTQYF. CDR3 nucleotide sequence: TGTGCCAGCAGGCGGGAGGGGGGGGATACGCAGTATTTT.

V and J are TRBV2 and TRBJ1-2; TRBD1 aligns across 8 bases. Germline assignment: CDR1 SNHLY and CDR2 FYNNEI. V lost 5 bases to trimming and J lost 4 bases; unmatched junction nucleotides: 9. The CDR3 sequence is 15 residues long. The CDR3 sequence is CASSLDRDVGYGYTF. The CDR3 DNA reads TGTGCCAGCAGTTTGGACAGGGACGTGGGCTATGGCTACACCTTC. The full variable domain, in which reference TRBV2 and TRBJ1-2 provide the parts outside the CDR3, is EPEVTQTPSHQVTQMGQEVILRCVPISNHLYFYWYRQILGQKVEFLVSFYNNEISEKSEIFDDQFSVERPDGSNFTLKIRSTKLEDSAMYFCASSLDRDVGYGYTFGSGTRLTVV.

The J gene is TRBJ2-1, the V gene TRBV5-4, with 10 bases that match TRBD2. The CDR3 spans 15 residues. The junction had 2 bases not matched to a gene; V was cut back by 3 bases and J by 2 bases. Germline CDR1 reads SGHNT; CDR2 reads YYREEE (reference sequence). CDR3 sequence: CASSSLAGAYNEQFF. The CDR3 bases are TGTGCCAGCAGCTCCCTAGCGGGGGCCTACAATGAGCAGTTCTTC.

The rearrangement links TRBV7-9 to TRBJ2-7, with 8 nucleotides matching TRBD2. CDR1 is SEHNR and CDR2 is FQNEAQ in the germline V gene (reference sequence). Trimming removed 1 base from V and 2 bases from J; junction bases left unmatched: 4. The CDR3 sequence is 15 residues long. CDR3 sequence: CASSLGGSGTYEQYF. The CDR3 DNA sequence: TGTGCCAGCAGCTTAGGGGGTAGCGGGACCTACGAGCAGTACTTC.

The rearrangement uses TRBV7-9 and TRBJ1-4; 7 bases agree with TRBD1. The length of the CDR3 is 15 residues. Losses at the gene ends were 1 base for V and 8 bases for J; bases not matched to a gene: 7. Germline-derived CDR1 and CDR2 are SEHNR and FQNEAQ (reference sequence). CDR3 nucleotide sequence: TGTGCCAGCAGCTTAGGCGGGACAGAGGTGGAAAAACTGTTTTTT. Amino acid sequence: CASSLGGTEVEKLFF.

This clone was picked up one time. V and J are TRBV29-1 and TRBJ2-7; 9 nucleotides line up with TRBD1. With 6 bases clipped from V and 4 bases from J, the junction kept 4 bases outside the gene matches. Per germline, CDR1 SQVTM and CDR2 ANQGSEA. The CDR3 has 12 residues. CDR3 region: CSVGQGRYEQYF. CDR3 DNA sequence: TGCAGCGTGGGACAGGGTAGATACGAGCAGTACTTC.